Listed below are T cell receptor beta chains from one sample, sequenced in a study of glioma-infiltrating T cells. MiXCR, applied by TCRdb to the multiplex PCR reads, yields one record per CDR3 protein. The table records some 120,000 distinct CDR3 sequences, around 23% of them present only once. The source material was glioma tissue, nonneoplastic brain tissue, or PBMCs (not recorded which). The receptors shown here come from a human donor with low-grade glioma or glioblastoma, undergoing nonglioma brain surgery, or in good health (not recorded which). CDR3s include the opening cysteine and the closing phenylalanine or tryptophan. The order of the fields is D gene, clone size, J gene, V gene, CDR3 DNA, CDR3 protein. D genes are given only for firm matches. A row's size may be missing; if present it is once, few, many or a size class.

D: TRBD1
size: .
J: TRBJ2-7
V: TRBV20-1
DNA: TGCAGTGCTAGAGATAAGACAGGGGTGACCAAGCGGTACTTC
CDR3: CSARDKTGVTKRYF

D: .
size: many
J: TRBJ2-5
V: TRBV7-2
DNA: TGTGCCAGCAGCTTCCAGGGGGGGGGGGAGACCCAGTACTTC
CDR3: CASSFQGGGETQYF

D: .
size: many
J: TRBJ1-5
V: TRBV10-3
DNA: TGTGCCATCAGGGAGGGGGAAGGTCAGCCCCAGCATTTT
CDR3: CAIREGEGQPQHF

D: .
size: .
J: TRBJ1-1
V: TRBV11-1
DNA: TGTGCCAGCAGCCGGGGGGGTATGAACACTGAAGCTCTCTTT
CDR3: CASSRGGMNTEALF

D: .
size: few
J: TRBJ1-2
V: TRBV9
DNA: TGTGCCAGCAGAGCCGGGGCCAACTATGGCTACACCTTC
CDR3: CASRAGANYGYTF

D: .
size: .
J: TRBJ1-1
V: TRBV9
DNA: TGTGCCAGCAGCGTAGATCCTCACGGGGGCCGGAACACTGAAGCTTTCTTT
CDR3: CASSVDPHGGRNTEAFF

D: .
size: few
J: TRBJ2-1
V: TRBV4-3
DNA: TGCGCCAGCAGCCAGACCTCATACAATGAGCAGTTCTTC
CDR3: CASSQTSYNEQFF

D: .
size: many
J: TRBJ2-1
V: TRBV15
DNA: TGTGCCACCAGCAGAGATCATGACGGGAGTGAGTTCTTC
CDR3: CATSRDHDGSEFF

D: TRBD2
size: .
J: TRBJ2-3
V: TRBV6-6
DNA: TGTGCCATCGGTGTTAGCGGGAGTTCATGGGATACGCAGTATTTT
CDR3: CAIGVSGSSWDTQYF

D: TRBD1
size: .
J: TRBJ2-6
V: TRBV27
DNA: TGTGCCAGCAGTCTCCGACAGGGCCTAAGCACTGGGGCCAACGTCCCGACTTTC
CDR3: CASSLRQGLSTGANVPTF

D: .
size: many
J: TRBJ2-1
V: TRBV6-1
DNA: TGTGCCAGCAGTTCATCGGGACAACAATACAATGAGCAGTTCTTC
CDR3: CASSSSGQQYNEQFF

D: .
size: .
J: TRBJ2-7
V: TRBV7-9
DNA: TGTGCCAGCAGCTTAGGACAGGGACTTTTGGAGCAGTACTTC
CDR3: CASSLGQGLLEQYF

D: TRBD1
size: many
J: TRBJ2-1
V: TRBV29-1
DNA: TGCAGCGTTGATGGGCAGGGGGTCGATGAGCAGTTCTTC
CDR3: CSVDGQGVDEQFF

D: TRBD2
size: many
J: TRBJ2-2
V: TRBV6-1
DNA: TGTGCCGGCGGGGGACCCATTGCCACCGGGGAGCTGTTTTTT
CDR3: CAGGGPIATGELFF

D: TRBD2
size: .
J: TRBJ2-3
V: TRBV28
DNA: TGTGCCAGCAGCCAACGGACTAGCCACTCCACAGATACGCAGTATTTT
CDR3: CASSQRTSHSTDTQYF

D: .
size: .
J: TRBJ2-3
V: TRBV3-1
DNA: TGTGCCAGCAGCCATTCTCCTAGCGTAGATACGCAGTATTTT
CDR3: CASSHSPSVDTQYF

D: TRBD2
size: many
J: TRBJ2-1
V: TRBV7-9
DNA: TGTGCCAGCAGCGATGGACTAGCGGGAGCTTACAATGAGCAGTTCTTC
CDR3: CASSDGLAGAYNEQFF

D: .
size: .
J: TRBJ2-7
V: TRBV2
DNA: TGTGCCAGCAGTCCTGACCCGAGCTCCTACGAGCAGTACTTC
CDR3: CASSPDPSSYEQYF

D: .
size: many
J: TRBJ2-3
V: TRBV7-9
DNA: TGTGCCAGCAGCTTAGGCGCAGATACGCAGTATTTT
CDR3: CASSLGADTQYF

D: .
size: .
J: TRBJ2-1
V: TRBV20-1
DNA: TGCAGTGCTATGGATAGGGTAGCGTGTGGGAATGAGCAGTTCTTC
CDR3: CSAMDRVACGNEQFF

D: .
size: once
J: TRBJ1-5
V: TRBV12-3/TRBV12-4
DNA: TGTGCCAGCAGTCCTTCTTGCTACGGCAATCAGCCCCAGCATTTT
CDR3: CASSPSCYGNQPQHF

D: .
size: few
J: TRBJ1-2
V: TRBV2
DNA: TGTGCCAGCAGGGACGGGAGTCGCGGTGGCTACACCTTC
CDR3: CASRDGSRGGYTF

D: .
size: many
J: TRBJ1-1
V: TRBV20-1
DNA: TGCAGTGCTAGTCTACAGGAATCCACTGAAGCTTTCTTT
CDR3: CSASLQESTEAFF

D: TRBD1
size: .
J: TRBJ1-1
V: TRBV12-3/TRBV12-4
DNA: TGTGCCAGCAGTCCGGGACAGGGGGCGGTTAAAGCTTTCTTT
CDR3: CASSPGQGAVKAFF

D: .
size: .
J: TRBJ2-3
V: TRBV27
DNA: TGTGCCAGCAGTTCCCCTGAGCGGACCCCAGAAACGCAGTATTTT
CDR3: CASSSPERTPETQYF

D: .
size: many
J: TRBJ2-3
V: TRBV7-2
DNA: TGTGCCAGCAGCTTAGCGGGCCGTGGACAGTTAATGGGGACGGGTTTCACAGATACGCAGTATTTT
CDR3: CASSLAGRGQLMGTGFTDTQYF

D: TRBD1
size: .
J: TRBJ2-7
V: TRBV29-1
DNA: TGCAGCGTTGCAGGGGGCTGGTACGAGCAGTACTTC
CDR3: CSVAGGWYEQYF

D: .
size: .
J: TRBJ2-3
V: TRBV5-4
DNA: TGTGCCAGCAGCTTGGGACTATTCACAGATACGCAGTATTTT
CDR3: CASSLGLFTDTQYF

D: TRBD1
size: many
J: TRBJ2-7
V: TRBV20-1
DNA: TGCAGTGCTATTCGGACAGGGGGAGAGCAGTACTTC
CDR3: CSAIRTGGEQYF

D: .
size: .
J: TRBJ1-2
V: TRBV4-3
DNA: TGCGCCAGCAGCCAAGAGGGTTCGGGGAGCTATGGCTACACCTTC
CDR3: CASSQEGSGSYGYTF